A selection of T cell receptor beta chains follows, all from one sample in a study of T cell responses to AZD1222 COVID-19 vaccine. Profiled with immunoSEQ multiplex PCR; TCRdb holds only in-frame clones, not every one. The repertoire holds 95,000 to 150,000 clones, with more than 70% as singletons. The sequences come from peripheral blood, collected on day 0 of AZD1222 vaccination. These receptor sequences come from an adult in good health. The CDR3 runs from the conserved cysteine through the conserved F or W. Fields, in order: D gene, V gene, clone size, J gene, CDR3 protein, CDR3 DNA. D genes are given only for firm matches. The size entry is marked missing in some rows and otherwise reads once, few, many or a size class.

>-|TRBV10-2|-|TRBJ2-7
CASSDRHTYEQYF
TGCGCCAGCAGTGACCGACATACCTACGAGCAGTACTTC
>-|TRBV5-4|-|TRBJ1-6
CASSLVRGPGSPLHF
TGTGCCAGCAGCTTGGTCAGGGGTCCAGGTTCACCCCTCCACTTT
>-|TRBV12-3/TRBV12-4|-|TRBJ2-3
CASSLGTDTQYF
TGTGCCAGCAGTCTCGGGACAGATACGCAGTATTTT
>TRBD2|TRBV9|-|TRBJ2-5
CASSTKPGTSGTETQYF
TGTGCCAGCAGCACTAAACCCGGGACTAGCGGGACGGAGACCCAGTACTTC
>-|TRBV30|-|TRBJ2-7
CAWSGGWMNEQYF
TGTGCCTGGAGTGGTGGGTGGATGAACGAGCAGTACTTC
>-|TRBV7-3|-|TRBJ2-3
CASSLALQGTDTQYF
TGTGCCAGCAGCTTAGCCCTACAGGGCACAGATACGCAGTATTTT
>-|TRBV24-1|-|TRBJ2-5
CATSDLNEETQYF
TGTGCCACCAGTGACCTCAACGAAGAGACCCAGTACTTC
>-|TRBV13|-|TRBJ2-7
CASSTLRRTYEQYF
TGTGCCAGCAGCACCCTTCGGCGGACCTACGAGCAGTACTTC
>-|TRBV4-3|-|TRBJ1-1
CASSVSGMRNTEAFF
TGCGCCAGCAGCGTATCGGGCATGAGGAACACTGAAGCTTTCTTT
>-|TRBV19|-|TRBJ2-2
CASDRGAWYTGELFF
TGTGCCAGCGATCGGGGGGCTTGGTACACCGGGGAGCTGTTTTTT
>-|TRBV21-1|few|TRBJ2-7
CASSKVGLAAYEQYF
TGTGCCAGCAGCAAAGTAGGACTAGCGGCCTACGAGCAGTACTTC
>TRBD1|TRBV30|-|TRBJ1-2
CAADRGGYGYTF
TGTGCAGCTGACAGGGGCGGCTATGGCTACACCTTC
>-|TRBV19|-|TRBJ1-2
CASSSDSTRIYYGYTF
TGTGCCAGTAGTTCCGACAGCACCCGTATCTACTATGGCTACACCTTC
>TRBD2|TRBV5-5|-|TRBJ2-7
CASSFREGSYEQYF
TGTGCCAGCAGTTTCAGGGAGGGGTCCTACGAGCAGTACTTC
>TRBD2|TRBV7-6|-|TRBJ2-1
CASRGTSGTYNEQFF
TGTGCCAGCAGAGGGACTAGCGGGACCTACAATGAGCAGTTCTTC
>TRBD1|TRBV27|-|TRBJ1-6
CASSSGTGNSPLHF
TGTGCCAGCAGTTCCGGGACAGGGAATTCACCCCTCCACTTT
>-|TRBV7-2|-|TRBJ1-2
CASSARQYGYTF
TGTGCCAGCAGCGCGAGACAGTATGGCTACACCTTC
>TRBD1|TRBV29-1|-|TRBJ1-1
CSVLAWGTGNVGAEAFF
TGCAGCGTCTTAGCCTGGGGGACAGGGAATGTCGGCGCTGAAGCTTTCTTT
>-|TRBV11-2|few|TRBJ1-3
CASSLDGLPPAGNTIYF
TGTGCCAGCAGCTTAGATGGGTTGCCTCCGGCTGGAAACACCATATATTTT
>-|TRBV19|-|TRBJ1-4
CASSTHTQIRGTATNEKLFF
TGTGCCAGTAGTACCCATACTCAAATCCGGGGTACTGCAACTAATGAAAAACTGTTTTTT
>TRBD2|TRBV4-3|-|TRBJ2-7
CASSQDALAGVYEQYF
TGCGCCAGCAGCCAAGATGCCCTAGCGGGAGTCTACGAGCAGTACTTC
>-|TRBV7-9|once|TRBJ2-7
CASSLEAGEQYF
TGTGCCAGCAGCTTAGAGGCGGGGGAGCAGTACTTC
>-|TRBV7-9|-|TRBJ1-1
CASSSDKTKNTEAFF
TGTGCCAGCAGCTCCGATAAAACGAAGAACACTGAAGCTTTCTTT
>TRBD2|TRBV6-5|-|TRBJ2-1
CASSTSAGGPDEQFF
TGTGCCAGCAGTACCTCAGCGGGAGGGCCGGATGAGCAGTTCTTC
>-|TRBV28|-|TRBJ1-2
CASRQGNNYGYTF
TGTGCCTCCCGGCAGGGGAATAACTATGGCTACACCTTC
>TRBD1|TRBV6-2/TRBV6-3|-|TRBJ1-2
CASSPGQGPYGYTF
TGTGCCAGCAGCCCTGGACAGGGCCCCTATGGCTACACCTTC
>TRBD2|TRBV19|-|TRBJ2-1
CASGGGGKYNEQFF
TGTGCCAGTGGAGGCGGGGGGAAATACAATGAGCAGTTCTTC